The next 14 T cell receptor beta chains were all read from a single sample in a study of cytomegalovirus exposure and HLA in healthy donors. The repertoire was sequenced with immunoSEQ multiplex PCR; TCRdb's copy has only in-frame clones and lacks some. In the table there are 120,000 to 150,000 clones, about 86% of which are singletons. Sequences were obtained from PBMCs. The receptors shown here come from a man aged 18 to 29 in good health and CMV-seronegative.

The gene calls are TRBV4-3 and TRBJ2-7; 7 positions agree with TRBD2. The germline CDR1 and CDR2 sequences are LGHNA and YSLEER. CDR3 length: 21 residues. V shed 0 bases, J shed 3 bases, and the junction held 23 bases outside the gene matches. This CDR3 reads CASSQDRVGGSLFAPFYEQYF. The CDR3 region has the DNA TGCGCCAGCAGCCAAGATAGGGTCGGCGGGAGCCTTTTTGCACCTTTCTACGAGCAGTACTTC.

Here the CDR3 reads CASSPSDSYNEQFF. Written as DNA, the CDR3 is TGTGCCAGCAGCCCATCGGACAGTTACAATGAGCAGTTCTTC. V gene TRBV7-2 combines with J gene TRBJ2-1, with D perhaps TRBD1 (6 bases). Germline assignment: CDR1 SGHTA and CDR2 FQGNSA. The length of the CDR3 is 14 residues. V was shortened by 5 bases and J by 4 bases, with 12 bases between the two germline ends.

The chain employs TRBV11-2 and TRBJ1-6, with 12 nucleotides matching TRBD1. From germline, CDR1 is SGHAT and CDR2 FQNNGV. V shed 5 bases, J shed 11 bases, and the junction held 10 bases outside the gene matches. The CDR3 length is 16 residues. The CDR3 sequence is CASSKVAGQGAPPLHF. CDR3 nucleotides: TGTGCCAGCAGCAAGGTGGCGGGACAGGGGGCCCCACCCCTCCACTTT. The whole variable domain, filled in from reference TRBV11-2 and TRBJ1-6, reads EAGVAQSPRYKIIEKRQSVAFWCNPISGHATLYWYQQILGQGPKLLIQFQNNGVVDDSQLPKDRFSAERLKGVDSTLKIQPAKLEDSAVYLCASSKVAGQGAPPLHFGNGTRLTVT.

The chain couples TRBV13 to TRBJ2-1; 7 bases agree with TRBD1. The V segment lost 3 bases and the J segment 8 bases; nucleotides outside the gene matches: 10. Germline lookup yields CDR1 PRHDT and CDR2 FYEKMQ (reference sequence). The length of the CDR3 is 15 residues. The CDR3 spells CASSFRTGALDEQFF. DNA of the CDR3: TGTGCCAGCAGCTTTAGAACAGGGGCTTTGGATGAGCAGTTCTTC.

The chain links TRBV12-5 to TRBJ2-1; TRBD2 aligns across 7 bases. Germline CDR1 LGHNT, CDR2 FRNRAP. This CDR3 is built from 16 residues. J gave up 8 bases and V 5 bases, and 15 bases lay outside the gene matches. The CDR3 region is CASGPETSSTLHEQFF. The DNA for the CDR3 is TGTGCTAGTGGTCCAGAGACTAGCTCCACCCTGCATGAGCAGTTCTTC.

The rearrangement uses TRBV29-1 and TRBJ1-1; D is unclear. The length of the CDR3 is 16 residues. In germline, CDR1 is SQVTM, CDR2 ANQGSEA. V was clipped by 7 bases and J by 0 bases, with 21 bases between them. Here the CDR3 reads CSAVGSWSGLNTEAFF. The CDR3 DNA sequence: TGCAGCGCCGTTGGGAGTTGGAGCGGGTTGAACACTGAAGCTTTCTTT.

The chain carries TRBV18 and TRBJ2-2, with 9 nucleotides matching TRBD2. CDR1 and CDR2 (germline): KGHSH, LQKENI. The junction had 5 bases not matched to a gene; V was cut back by 5 bases and J by 4 bases. The CDR3 is made up of 15 amino acids. The CDR3 sequence is CASSSGTSSTGELFF. The DNA for the CDR3 is TGTGCCAGCTCATCCGGGACTAGCAGCACCGGGGAGCTGTTTTTT.

The V call is TRBV18, the J call TRBJ2-2; a possible D gene is TRBD2 (6 bases). CDR3 length: 15 amino acids. Looked up from germline, CDR1 is KGHSH and CDR2 is LQKENI. The V end was cut by 4 bases, the J end by 4 bases, with 13 bases between. The CDR3 DNA reads as TGTGCCAGCTCACTAGGAGGGGCCCTCACCGGGGAGCTGTTTTTT. Encoded protein: CASSLGGALTGELFF.

This sequence joins TRBV19 and TRBJ1-1; D is unresolved. V was shortened by 8 bases and J by 3 bases, with 13 bases between the two germline ends. The CDR3 totals 13 residues. CDR1 and CDR2 (germline): LNHDA, SQIVND (reference sequence). CDR3 coding DNA: TGTGCCAGTGCAGAAGACGGGGACACTGAAGCTTTCTTT. Its translation: CASAEDGDTEAFF.

V gene TRBV27 combines with J gene TRBJ1-5; 8 positions agree with TRBD1. Trimming cost V 5 bases and J 9 bases; bases outside gene matches: 6. CDR1 is MNHEY, CDR2 SMNVEV, per germline (reference sequence). This CDR3 is built from 13 residues. CDR3 in amino acids: CASSGTGPRPQHF. CDR3 coding DNA: TGTGCCAGCAGTGGGACAGGTCCCCGGCCCCAGCATTTT.

This chain uses TRBV7-9 with TRBJ2-6; D may be TRBD1 (6 bases). Germline CDR1 reads SEHNR; CDR2 reads FQNEAQ (reference sequence). With 8 bases removed from V and 0 bases from J, the gap between germline ends came to 11 bases. This CDR3 contains 15 residues. The CDR3 bases are TGTGCCAGCTGGGAAGGGGGCTCTGGGGCCAACGTCCTGACTTTC. Protein product: CASWEGGSGANVLTF.

The gene calls are TRBV9 and TRBJ2-5, with 8 bases matching TRBD2. The germline gives CDR1 SGDLS, CDR2 YYNGEE. CDR3 length equals 14 residues. V was clipped by 3 bases and J by 5 bases; unmatched bases: 6. CDR3 DNA: TGTGCCAGCAGCGGCAGCGGGAGTGATGAGACCCAGTACTTC. Translated, it gives CASSGSGSDETQYF. Variable domain in full (rest from reference TRBV9 and TRBJ2-5): DSGVTQTPKHLITATGQRVTLRCSPRSGDLSVYWYQQSLDQGLQFLIQYYNGEERAKGNILERFSAQQFPDLHSELNLSSLELGDSALYFCASSGSGSDETQYFGPGTRLLVL.

This chain links TRBV25-1 with TRBJ2-1, with 7 bases identical to TRBD1. The length of the CDR3 is 15 residues. V was clipped by 3 bases and J by 3 bases; unmatched bases: 5. The germline V gene encodes CDR1 MGHDK and CDR2 SYGVNS. CDR3 protein: CASSDGGTDYNEQFF. The CDR3 nucleotides are TGTGCCAGCAGTGACGGTGGGACAGACTACAATGAGCAGTTCTTC.

The chain uses TRBV7-9 and TRBJ1-2; 10 bases line up with TRBD1. The ends lost 7 bases at V and 3 bases at J; junction bases unmatched: 8. This CDR3 contains 15 residues. Germline V gives CDR1 SEHNR, CDR2 FQNEAQ (reference sequence). CDR3 sequence (DNA): TGTGCCAGCAATCTCGTAGGACAGGGGGACTATGGCTACACCTTC. It specifies CASNLVGQGDYGYTF. The full variable domain, with the rest looked up from reference TRBV7-9 and TRBJ1-2, is DTGVSQNPRHKITKRGQNVTFRCDPISEHNRLYWYRQTLGQGPEFLTYFQNEAQLEKSRLLSDRFSAERPKGSFSTLEIQRTEQGDSAMYLCASNLVGQGDYGYTFGSGTRLTVV.